This T cell receptor (beta chain) was recovered during a study of long-term antiretroviral therapy in people with HIV. A word on this clone: No antigen is known for it.

Without exception, participants with HIV were treated in the United States. General study findings and limits: Pre-ART clonal expansions dominated every time point's repertoire. Although diversity increased after ART, it remained lower than in transplant donor controls.

A v3.0 immunoSEQ assay was performed at survey level. Sequencing was performed with immunoSEQ multiplex PCR; in TCRdb, only in-frame clones are kept and a portion is missing. In the table there are about 30,000 clones, 85% to 95% of which are singletons. The clonotype was recovered from a man between 35 and 55 years old with HIV. The source material was unsorted PBMCs, sampled 6.2 years after starting antiretroviral therapy.

In DNA form, the CDR3 reads TGTGCCAGCAGCGGGACGTGGGGGGATAGCAACAATGAGCAGTTCTTC. Translation: CASSGTWGDSNNEQFF. V usage is TRBV9 and J usage is TRBJ2-1; the D gene is possibly TRBD2 (6 bases). V dropped 3 bases and J dropped 5 bases, with 18 bases sitting between them. The germline CDR1 and CDR2 sequences are SGDLS and YYNGEE. The CDR3 runs to 16 residues. Drawing the rest from reference TRBV9 and TRBJ2-1, the complete variable domain is DSGVTQTPKHLITATGQRVTLRCSPRSGDLSVYWYQQSLDQGLQFLIQYYNGEERAKGNILERFSAQQFPDLHSELNLSSLELGDSALYFCASSGTWGDSNNEQFFGPGTRLTVL.